The 15 T cell receptor beta chains below all came from one sample that was sequenced in a study of Graves' ophthalmopathy and Graves' hyperthyroidism. RNA transcripts were the template, and TCR beta CDR3 regions were amplified from them. HTBI primers primed a first-round RT-PCR, and a second-round multiplex PCR followed. From the multiplex PCR reads, TCRdb called clonotypes with MiXCR, one entry per CDR3 protein. The table records some 390,000 distinct CDR3 sequences, 18% of them present only once. The sequencing sample was made of peripheral blood. These receptors all come from a woman aged 18-30 years with Graves' ophthalmopathy.

The V and J genes are TRBV6-1 and TRBJ1-5; TRBD1 matches 8 bases. After removal of 7 bases from V and 0 bases from J, the junction contained 8 bases not matched to a gene. The CDR3 runs to 16 residues. In germline, CDR1 is MNHNS, CDR2 SASEGT. CDR3: CASTATDRGSNQPQHF. The CDR3 coding sequence is TGTGCCAGCACCGCAACCGACAGGGGTAGCAATCAGCCCCAGCATTTT.

This clonotype was picked up a small number of times. V gene TRBV4-2 combines with J gene TRBJ2-5; D could derive from TRBD1 or TRBD2 (5 bases each). V dropped 5 bases and J dropped 1 base, with 14 bases sitting between them. Germline V CDR1 and CDR2: LGHNA, YNFKEQ. The CDR3 runs to 15 residues. The CDR3 loop reads CASSIRSGTQETQYF. DNA of the CDR3: TGTGCCAGCAGCATACGATCCGGGACCCAAGAGACCCAGTACTTC.

This clonotype was observed many times. The chain carries TRBV24-1 and TRBJ2-7; 10 bases agree with TRBD1. The CDR3 has 16 amino acids. Germline V gene lookup returns CDR1 KGHDR and CDR2 SFDVKD. Trimming at V came to 5 bases and at J to 1 base, leaving 7 bases not matched to a gene. The CDR3 sequence: CATSAIGGQGSYEQYF. Here the CDR3 DNA reads TGTGCCACCAGTGCTATTGGGGGACAGGGGTCCTACGAGCAGTACTTC.

The rearrangement joins TRBV12-3 or TRBV12-4 to TRBJ1-3; 8 nucleotides match TRBD1. The CDR3 runs 13 residues. V gave up 8 bases and J gave up 3 bases; unmatched junction bases: 3. The CDR3 region is CASRTGFGNTIYF. CDR3 sequence (DNA): TGTGCCAGCCGGACAGGGTTTGGAAACACCATATATTTT.

As concerns this clonotype: One base away lies a much larger clone, so this may be a sequencing read error. The J gene is TRBJ1-3, the V gene TRBV9; D is unclear. From germline, CDR1 is SGDLS and CDR2 YYNGEE. CDR3 length: 14 amino acids. Here the CDR3 reads CAGSASSSGNTIYF. The CDR3 region has the DNA TGTGCCGGCAGCGCCTCTTCCTCTGGAAACACCATATATTTT.

This clonotype came up many times. At one end, the junction sequence differs from germline, possibly due to a read error. The chain combines TRBV28 with TRBJ2-7; the match to TRBD1 covers 7 bases. The CDR3 covers 12 residues. Germline V gene lookup returns CDR1 MDHEN and CDR2 SYDVKM. The CDR3 spells CASSPSPGQWHF. In nucleotides, the CDR3 is TGTGCCAGCAGTCCGTCTCCGGGACAGTGGCACTTC.

This clonotype was recorded many times. The chain is built from TRBV10-3 and TRBJ2-5; D is undetermined. This CDR3 has 16 residues. V lost 2 bases to trimming and J lost 2 bases, with 15 bases between them. Germline CDR1 is ENHRY and CDR2 is SYGVKD. CDR3 nucleotide sequence: TGTGCCATCAGTGAGCCCACCCCACAGATGCAAGAGACCCAGTACTTC. It is translated as CAISEPTPQMQETQYF.

The chain is built from TRBV28 and TRBJ2-2, with 11 bases matching TRBD2. V lost 7 bases and J lost 7; bases outside the gene matches: 8. This CDR3 spans 15 amino acids. From germline, CDR1 is MDHEN and CDR2 SYDVKM. The CDR3 spells CASTTSGRINGELFF. CDR3 coding DNA: TGTGCCAGCACTACTAGCGGGAGAATTAACGGGGAGCTGTTTTTT.

The chain links TRBV29-1 to TRBJ2-7; 7 nucleotides agree with TRBD2. The junction had 6 bases not matched to a gene; V was cut back by 7 bases and J by 0 bases. Looked up from germline, CDR1 is SQVTM and CDR2 is ANQGSEA. The CDR3 spans 13 residues. The chain's CDR3 is CSASRGGSYEQYF. The CDR3 DNA reads as TGCAGCGCCTCGCGCGGGGGCTCCTACGAGCAGTACTTC.

This clonotype was seen ten or more times. The chain carries TRBV11-2 and TRBJ2-2; possible D gene TRBD2, 5 bases. The length of the CDR3 is 16 residues. The V end lost 4 bases, the J end lost 6 bases, and 18 bases lay between the germline ends. Germline lookup yields CDR1 SGHAT and CDR2 FQNNGV. Here the CDR3 reads CASSYLSRGRSGELFF. DNA for the CDR3: TGTGCCAGCAGCTATCTTTCGCGAGGGAGATCCGGGGAGCTGTTTTTT.

About this clonotype itself: A much larger clone sits a single nucleotide away, making a read error possible. The chain has TRBV3-1 and TRBJ1-6; no definite D call. The V end lost 2 bases, the J end lost 0 bases, and 11 bases lay between the germline ends. The CDR3 length is 17 residues. Germline V gives CDR1 LGHDT, CDR2 YNNKEL (reference sequence). The CDR3 is CASSQFPMSSYNSPLHF. DNA of the CDR3: TGTGCCAGCAGCCAATTCCCCATGAGCTCCTATAATTCACCCCTCCACTTT.

This clonotype was picked up a small number of times. V and J are TRBV14 and TRBJ2-7, with D perhaps being TRBD1 or TRBD2 (6 bases each). This CDR3 has 15 amino acids. Germline CDR1 reads SGHDN; CDR2 reads FVKESK. V lost 3 bases to trimming and J lost 0 bases, with 12 bases between them. Here the CDR3 reads CASSHQGGSSYEQYF. In nucleotides, the CDR3 is TGTGCCAGCAGCCATCAAGGGGGGAGCTCCTACGAGCAGTACTTC. Complete variable domain (other parts from reference TRBV14 and TRBJ2-7): EAGVTQFPSHSVIEKGQTVTLRCDPISGHDNLYWYRRVMGKEIKFLLHFVKESKQDESGMPNNRFLAERTGGTYSTLKVQPAELEDSGVYFCASSHQGGSSYEQYFGPGTRLTVT.

At least ten counts were recorded for this clonotype. This chain connects TRBV12-3 or TRBV12-4 to TRBJ2-5; 7 bases are shared with TRBD1. The CDR3 spans 17 residues. Trimming took 6 bases from V and 7 from J; bases not matched to a gene: 20. In nucleotides, the CDR3 is TGTGCCAGCAGCCGAGCCTCGACAGGGTCAAGAGACGGGACCCAGTACTTC. Translated, it gives CASSRASTGSRDGTQYF.

This clonotype was seen repeatedly, ten times or more. The chain recombines TRBV6-2 or TRBV6-3 with TRBJ2-7, with 8 nucleotides matching TRBD2. CDR3 length equals 16 residues. The J segment lost 1 base and the V segment lost 2 bases, leaving 7 bases of the junction unmatched. CDR1 and CDR2 (germline): MNHEY, SVGEGT. The CDR3 reads CASSYRSGSGSYEQYF. CDR3 nucleotide sequence: TGTGCCAGCAGTTACCGGAGCGGGAGTGGATCCTACGAGCAGTACTTC.

At least ten counts were recorded for this clonotype. This chain uses TRBV6-4 with TRBJ1-3; TRBD1 matches at 9 bases. CDR1 is MRHNA, CDR2 SNTAGT, per germline. V lost 9 bases, J lost 4 bases, and 13 bases stayed unmatched. The length of the CDR3 is 16 residues. The CDR3 DNA is TGTGCCAGTGCTCCTCGGACAGGGGAGGTGGGAAACACCATATATTTT. This encodes CASAPRTGEVGNTIYF.